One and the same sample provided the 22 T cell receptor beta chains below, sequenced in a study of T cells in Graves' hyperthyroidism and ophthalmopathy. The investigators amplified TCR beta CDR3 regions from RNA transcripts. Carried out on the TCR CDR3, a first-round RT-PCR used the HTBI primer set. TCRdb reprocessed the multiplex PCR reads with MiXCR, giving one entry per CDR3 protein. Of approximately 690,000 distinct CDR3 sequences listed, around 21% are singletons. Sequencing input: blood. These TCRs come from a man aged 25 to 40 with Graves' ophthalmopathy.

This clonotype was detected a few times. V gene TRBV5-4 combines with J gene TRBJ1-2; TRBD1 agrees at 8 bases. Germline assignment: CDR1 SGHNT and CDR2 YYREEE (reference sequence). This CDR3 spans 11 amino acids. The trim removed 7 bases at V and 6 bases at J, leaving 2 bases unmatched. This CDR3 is CASPTGDGYTF. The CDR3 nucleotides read TGTGCCAGCCCGACAGGGGATGGCTACACCTTC. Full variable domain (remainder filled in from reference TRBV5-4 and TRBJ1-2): ETGVTQSPTHLIKTRGQQVTLRCSSQSGHNTVSWYQQALGQGPQFIFQYYREEENGRGNFPPRFSGLQFPNYSSELNVNALELDDSALYLCASPTGDGYTFGSGTRLTVV.

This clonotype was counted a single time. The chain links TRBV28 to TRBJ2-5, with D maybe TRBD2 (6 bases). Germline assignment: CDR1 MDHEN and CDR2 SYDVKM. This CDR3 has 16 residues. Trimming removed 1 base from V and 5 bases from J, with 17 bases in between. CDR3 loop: CASSLSPGLQGETQYF. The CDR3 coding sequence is TGTGCCAGCAGTTTATCCCCGGGACTTCAAGGGGAGACCCAGTACTTC.

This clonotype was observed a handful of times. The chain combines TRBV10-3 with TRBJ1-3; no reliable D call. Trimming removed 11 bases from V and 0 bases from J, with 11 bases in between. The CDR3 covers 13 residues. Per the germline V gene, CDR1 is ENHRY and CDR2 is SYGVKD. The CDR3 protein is CAVKALSGNTIYF. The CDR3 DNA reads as TGTGCCGTAAAGGCCCTCTCTGGAAACACCATATATTTT.

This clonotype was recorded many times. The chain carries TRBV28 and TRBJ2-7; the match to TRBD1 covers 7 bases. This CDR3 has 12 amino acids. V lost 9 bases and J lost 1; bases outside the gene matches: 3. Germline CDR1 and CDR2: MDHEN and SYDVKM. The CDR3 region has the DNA TGTGCCAGTAGGGGACAGTCCTACGAGCAGTACTTC. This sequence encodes CASRGQSYEQYF.

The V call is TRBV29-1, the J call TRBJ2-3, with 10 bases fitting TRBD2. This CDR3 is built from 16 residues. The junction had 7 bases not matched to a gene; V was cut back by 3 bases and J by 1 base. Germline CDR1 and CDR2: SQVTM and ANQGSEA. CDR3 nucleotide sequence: TGCAGCGTTGATGGGACTAGCGAGTCCGGCACAGATACGCAGTATTTT. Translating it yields CSVDGTSESGTDTQYF.

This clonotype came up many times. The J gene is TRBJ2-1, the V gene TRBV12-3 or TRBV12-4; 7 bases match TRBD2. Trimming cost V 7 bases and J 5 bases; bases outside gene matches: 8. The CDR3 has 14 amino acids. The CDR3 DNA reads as TGTGCCAGCACCGGGGCTAGCGGCGACAATGAGCAGTTCTTC. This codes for CASTGASGDNEQFF.

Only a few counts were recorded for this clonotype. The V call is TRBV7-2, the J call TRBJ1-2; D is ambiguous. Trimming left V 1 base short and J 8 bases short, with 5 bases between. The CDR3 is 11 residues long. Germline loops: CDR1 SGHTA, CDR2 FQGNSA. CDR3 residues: CASSLDWGYTF. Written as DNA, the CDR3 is TGTGCCAGCAGCTTAGACTGGGGCTACACCTTC.

The CDR3 spells CASSRVSGTGIGELFF. CDR3 nucleotides: TGCGCCAGCAGCAGGGTTTCCGGGACAGGGATCGGGGAGCTGTTTTTT. The rearrangement links TRBV5-1 to TRBJ2-2; 9 bases are a match to TRBD1. Germline assignment: CDR1 SGHRS and CDR2 YFSETQ. The V gene end was trimmed by 4 bases and the J gene end by 7 bases; junction bases not matched to a gene: 11. CDR3 length: 16 residues. Complete variable domain (other parts from reference TRBV5-1 and TRBJ2-2): KAGVTQTPRYLIKTRGQQVTLSCSPISGHRSVSWYQQTPGQGLQFLFEYFSETQRNKGNFPGRFSGRQFSNSRSEMNVSTLELGDSALYLCASSRVSGTGIGELFFGEGSRLTVL.

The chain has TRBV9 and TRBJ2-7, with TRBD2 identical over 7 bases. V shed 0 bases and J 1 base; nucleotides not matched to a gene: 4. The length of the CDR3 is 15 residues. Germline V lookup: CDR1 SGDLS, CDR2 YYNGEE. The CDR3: CASSVVPGGSYEQYF. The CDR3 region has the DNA TGTGCCAGCAGCGTAGTTCCCGGGGGGTCCTACGAGCAGTACTTC.

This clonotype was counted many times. CDR3 bases: TGTGCCTGGCGGGTGGTTGCGAACACCGGGGAGCTGTTTTTT. This sequence encodes CAWRVVANTGELFF. The gene calls are TRBV30 and TRBJ2-2; D gene ambiguous. Germline V gene sequence: CDR1 GTSNPN, CDR2 SVGIG (reference sequence). The CDR3 loop spans 14 amino acids. V was shortened by 5 bases and J by 0 bases, with 10 bases between the two germline ends.

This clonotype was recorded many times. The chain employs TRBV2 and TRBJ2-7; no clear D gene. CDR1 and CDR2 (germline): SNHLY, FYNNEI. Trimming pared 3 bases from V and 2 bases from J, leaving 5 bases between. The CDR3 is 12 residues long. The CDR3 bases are TGTGCCAGCAGTGAGGCGCCCTACGAGCAGTACTTC. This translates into CASSEAPYEQYF.

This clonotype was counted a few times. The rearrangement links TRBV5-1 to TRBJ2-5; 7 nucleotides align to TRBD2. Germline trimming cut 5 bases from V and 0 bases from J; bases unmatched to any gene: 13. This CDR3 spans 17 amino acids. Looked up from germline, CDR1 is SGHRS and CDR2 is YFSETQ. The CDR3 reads CASRADASGAYQETQYF. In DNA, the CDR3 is TGCGCCAGCAGGGCCGACGCTAGCGGAGCGTACCAAGAGACCCAGTACTTC. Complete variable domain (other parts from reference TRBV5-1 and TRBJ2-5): KAGVTQTPRYLIKTRGQQVTLSCSPISGHRSVSWYQQTPGQGLQFLFEYFSETQRNKGNFPGRFSGRQFSNSRSEMNVSTLELGDSALYLCASRADASGAYQETQYFGPGTRLLVL.

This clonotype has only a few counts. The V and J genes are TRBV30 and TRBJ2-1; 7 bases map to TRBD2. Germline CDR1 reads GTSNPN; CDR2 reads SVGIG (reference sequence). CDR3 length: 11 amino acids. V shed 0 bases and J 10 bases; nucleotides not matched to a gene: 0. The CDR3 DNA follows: TGTGCCTGGAGTGTACTAGCGGAGCAGTTCTTC. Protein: CAWSVLAEQFF. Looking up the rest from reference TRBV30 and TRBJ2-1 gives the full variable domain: SQTIHQWPATLVQPVGSPLSLECTVEGTSNPNLYWYRQAAGRGLQLLFYSVGIGQISSEVPQNLSASRPQDRQFILSSKKLLLSDSGFYLCAWSVLAEQFFGPGTRLTVL.

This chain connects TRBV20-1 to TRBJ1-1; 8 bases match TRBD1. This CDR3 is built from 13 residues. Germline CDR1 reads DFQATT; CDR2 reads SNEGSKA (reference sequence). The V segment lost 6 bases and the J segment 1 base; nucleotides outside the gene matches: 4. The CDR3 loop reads CSASDRGNTEAFF. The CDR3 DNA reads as TGCAGTGCCTCTGACAGGGGGAACACTGAAGCTTTCTTT.

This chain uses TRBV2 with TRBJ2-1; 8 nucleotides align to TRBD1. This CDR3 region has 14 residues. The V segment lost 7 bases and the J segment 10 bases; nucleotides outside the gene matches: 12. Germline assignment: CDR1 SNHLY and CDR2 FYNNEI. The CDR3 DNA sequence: TGTGCCAGCATAGGGGACAGGATTGTCAAAGAGCAGTTCTTC. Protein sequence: CASIGDRIVKEQFF. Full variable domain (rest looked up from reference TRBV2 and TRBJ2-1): EPEVTQTPSHQVTQMGQEVILRCVPISNHLYFYWYRQILGQKVEFLVSFYNNEISEKSEIFDDQFSVERPDGSNFTLKIRSTKLEDSAMYFCASIGDRIVKEQFFGPGTRLTVL.

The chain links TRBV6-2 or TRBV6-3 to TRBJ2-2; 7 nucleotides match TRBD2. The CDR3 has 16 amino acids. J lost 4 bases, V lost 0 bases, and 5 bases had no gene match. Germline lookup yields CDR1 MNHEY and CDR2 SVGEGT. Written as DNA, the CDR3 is TGTGCCAGCAGTTACTCTGCGGGAGTGCCCACCGGGGAGCTGTTTTTT. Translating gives CASSYSAGVPTGELFF.

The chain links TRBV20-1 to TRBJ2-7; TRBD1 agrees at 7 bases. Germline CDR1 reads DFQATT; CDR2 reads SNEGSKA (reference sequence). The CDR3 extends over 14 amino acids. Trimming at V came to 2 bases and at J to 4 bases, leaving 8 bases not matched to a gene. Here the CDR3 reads CSARPPGQRYEQYF. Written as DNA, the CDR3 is TGCAGTGCTAGACCCCCGGGACAGAGATACGAGCAGTACTTC.

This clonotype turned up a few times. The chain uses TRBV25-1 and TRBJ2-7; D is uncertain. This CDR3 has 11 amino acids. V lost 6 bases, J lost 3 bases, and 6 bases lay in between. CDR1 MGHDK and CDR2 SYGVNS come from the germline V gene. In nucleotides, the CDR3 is TGTGCCAGCAGGGGGTTCTACGAGCAGTACTTC. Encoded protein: CASRGFYEQYF.

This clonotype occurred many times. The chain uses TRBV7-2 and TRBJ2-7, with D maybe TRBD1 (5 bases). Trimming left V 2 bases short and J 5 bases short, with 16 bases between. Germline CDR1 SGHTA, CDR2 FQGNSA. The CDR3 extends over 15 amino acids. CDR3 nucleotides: TGTGCCAGCAGCTTAAGGCAGGGTTGGAACGACGAGCAGTACTTC. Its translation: CASSLRQGWNDEQYF.

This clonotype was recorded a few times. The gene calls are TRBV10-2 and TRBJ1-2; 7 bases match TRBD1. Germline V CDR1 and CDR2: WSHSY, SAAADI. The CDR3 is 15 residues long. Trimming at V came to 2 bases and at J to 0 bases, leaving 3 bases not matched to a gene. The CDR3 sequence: CASSELGQANYGYTF. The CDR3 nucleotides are TGCGCCAGCAGTGAGCTCGGACAGGCTAACTATGGCTACACCTTC.

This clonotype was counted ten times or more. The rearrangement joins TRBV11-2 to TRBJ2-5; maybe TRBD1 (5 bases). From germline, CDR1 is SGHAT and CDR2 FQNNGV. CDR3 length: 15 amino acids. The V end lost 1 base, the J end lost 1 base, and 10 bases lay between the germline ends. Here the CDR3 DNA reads TGTGCCAGCAGCTTAGGGAGACAGATCCAAGAGACCCAGTACTTC. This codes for CASSLGRQIQETQYF.

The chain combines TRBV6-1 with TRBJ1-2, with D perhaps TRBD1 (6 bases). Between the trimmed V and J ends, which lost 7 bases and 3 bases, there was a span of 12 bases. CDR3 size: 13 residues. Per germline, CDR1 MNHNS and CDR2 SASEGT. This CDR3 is CASNQGKYYGYTF. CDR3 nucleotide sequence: TGTGCCAGCAACCAGGGGAAGTACTATGGCTACACCTTC.